This TCR beta chain was retrieved from a study of blood T cell repertoires in COVID-19. Study summary: Italy, Spain and the United States were the sources of the convalescent and acute COVID-19 samples.

Looked up from germline, CDR1 is MNHNY and CDR2 is SVGAGI (reference sequence). The CDR3 extends over 14 amino acids. V was shortened by 0 bases and J by 5 bases, with 10 bases between the two germline ends. The authors' processing: For nucleated cells, counts were estimated from reference gene primer amplification. Some clones are missing from TCRdb's copy, which holds only in-frame ones; the method was immunoSEQ multiplex PCR. V, J and clone size were drawn from that table, and D and trimming were deduced from the DNA. Of some 96,000 clones listed, over 80% are singletons. This TCR derives from a human donor in a cohort sampled during active COVID-19. The chain employs TRBV6-6 and TRBJ1-1; D is ambiguous. The sequencing input was peripheral blood. The CDR3 DNA sequence: TGTGCCAGCAGTTACTCCGATCCGGGGACTGAAGCTTTCTTT. This gives the protein CASSYSDPGTEAFF.